This TCR beta chain was identified during a study of cytomegalovirus exposure and HLA in healthy donors. Per germline, CDR1 SEHNR and CDR2 FQNEAQ (reference sequence). V shed 5 bases, J shed 11 bases, and the junction held 11 bases outside the gene matches. The CDR3 totals 13 residues. This PCR relied on a set of 60 Vbeta primers and 13 Jbeta primers. Libraries were prepared by immunoSEQ multiplex PCR; TCRdb keeps only in-frame clonotypes and omits some of them. The sample comprises 110,000 or so clones, roughly 13% of which are singletons, and around 16% rests with the top ten. This clone has only a few counts.

The V and J genes are TRBV7-9 and TRBJ1-1; 7 nucleotides agree with TRBD1. This TCR came from a man aged 40-49 years in good health and CMV-seropositive. The sample comprised PBMCs. The CDR3 spells CASSPDGQDRAFF. CDR3 nucleotides: TGTGCCAGCAGCCCCGACGGACAGGACCGGGCTTTCTTT.